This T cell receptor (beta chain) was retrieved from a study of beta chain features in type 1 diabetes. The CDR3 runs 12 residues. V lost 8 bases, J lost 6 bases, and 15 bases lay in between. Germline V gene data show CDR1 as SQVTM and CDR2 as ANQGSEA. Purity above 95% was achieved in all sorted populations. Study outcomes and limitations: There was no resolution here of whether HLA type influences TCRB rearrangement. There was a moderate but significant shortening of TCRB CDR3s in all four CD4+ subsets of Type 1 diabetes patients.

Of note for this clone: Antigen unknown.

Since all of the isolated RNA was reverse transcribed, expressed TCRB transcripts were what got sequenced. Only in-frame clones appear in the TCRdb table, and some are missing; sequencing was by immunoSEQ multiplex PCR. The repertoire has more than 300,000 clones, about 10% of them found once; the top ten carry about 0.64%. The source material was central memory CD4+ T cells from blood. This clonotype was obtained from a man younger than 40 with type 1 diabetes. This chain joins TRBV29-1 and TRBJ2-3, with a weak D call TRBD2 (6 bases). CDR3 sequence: CSSVRGMDTQYF. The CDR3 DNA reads TGCAGCTCGGTCCGGGGGATGGATACGCAGTATTTT.